This T cell receptor (beta chain) was captured in a study of blood T cell repertoires in COVID-19 (TCRdb year 2020). Regarding the complete study: Samples from collaborators originated in the United States, Italy and Spain and spanned both the acute and convalescent phases of COVID-19. The repertoires were released in a freely available public database meant as a resource for research on the immune response to SARS-CoV-2. Sample metadata almost always included a de-identified subject ID, COVID-19 status, age in years and sex. The prospective study material was composed of cDNA or gDNA derived from T cells, B-cell-depleted T cells, or PBMCs. The samples were drawn from two sources: the first 160 participants of the ongoing ImmuneRACE study, and 1,000 to 1,500 subjects contributed by 6 global collaborators. The dataset comprised deeply sampled blood TCRbeta repertoires from subjects exposed to, actively infected with, or recovered from COVID-19. Where available, HLA class I and class II types were taken from metadata supplied by the sample provider and were not determined by assay-based typing. On the study overall, not on this receptor specifically: Clinical and demographic metadata were provided uncurated, with the amount varying by source and participant.

Worth noting for this clone: Its antigen specificity is not known. Base qualities are not recorded, but no much larger clone differs from it by a single base.

TCRbeta CDR3 regions were amplified from genomic DNA using the immunoSEQ Assay, a bias-controlled multiplex PCR. The original pipeline was this. Within the assay, amplification of reference gene primers was used to estimate how many nucleated cells each sample contained. To quantify the absolute abundance of each unique TCRbeta CDR3 rearrangement, sequence reads were collapsed and filtered. For each sample, productive Simpson clonality was calculated by taking the square root of Simpson's diversity index across productive rearrangements. The clones in this table, taken by TCRdb from immuneACCESS, are in-frame only. Not every clone is retained; where verified, under half of the shortfall comes from an unresolved V gene, and the cause of the rest is unknown. D and trimming were read from the DNA, whereas the V and J calls and clone size are those reported in that table. The sample table lists tens of thousands of clones, 75% to 80% of them with a count of one. The ten largest clones represent around 25% of the sample.

Each collaborating institution followed its own protocols to collect whole blood in K2EDTA tubes. For TCRbeta analysis, collaborator samples were shipped as frozen whole blood, as isolated PBMCs, or as DNA extracted from either sample type. V and J are trimmed by 5 bases and 15 bases, and the gene matches miss 6 bases of the junction. Inclusive of the bounding cysteine and phenylalanine, the CDR3 is 12 residues long. Solely the CDR3 DNA is kept, with 36 bases framed from the first base. According to the germline V gene, CDR1 reads MGHDK and CDR2 reads SYGVNS. The TCR sequence derives from a human donor in a cohort sampled during active COVID-19. The sample consisted of peripheral blood. The chain joins TRBV25-1 to TRBJ2-1; a stretch of 11 junction bases matches TRBD1. The CDR3 protein is CASSSTGTGGFF. In nucleotides, the sequence is TGTGCCAGCAGTTCCACCGGGACAGGGGGGTTCTTC.